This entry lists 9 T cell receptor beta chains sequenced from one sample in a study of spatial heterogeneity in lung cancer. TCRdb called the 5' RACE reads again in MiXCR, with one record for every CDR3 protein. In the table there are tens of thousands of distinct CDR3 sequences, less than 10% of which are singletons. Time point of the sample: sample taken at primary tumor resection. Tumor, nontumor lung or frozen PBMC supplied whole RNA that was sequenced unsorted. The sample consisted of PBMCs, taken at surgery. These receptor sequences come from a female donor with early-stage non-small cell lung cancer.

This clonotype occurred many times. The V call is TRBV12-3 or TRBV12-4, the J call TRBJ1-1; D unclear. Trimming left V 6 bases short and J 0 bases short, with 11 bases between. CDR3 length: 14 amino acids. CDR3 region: CASSPQRMNTEAFF. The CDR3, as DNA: TGTGCCAGCAGCCCACAAAGGATGAACACTGAAGCTTTCTTT.

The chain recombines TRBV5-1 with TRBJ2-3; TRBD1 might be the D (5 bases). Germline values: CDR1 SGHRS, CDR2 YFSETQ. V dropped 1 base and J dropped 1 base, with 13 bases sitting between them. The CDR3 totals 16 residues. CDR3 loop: CASSLKTAVGTDTQYF. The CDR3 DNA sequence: TGCGCCAGCAGCTTGAAGACAGCAGTCGGCACAGATACGCAGTATTTT.

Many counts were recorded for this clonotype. The CDR3 protein is CASSPDRGEQYV. The CDR3 nucleotides read TGTGCCAGCAGCCCGGACAGGGGCGAGCAGTACGTC. This chain uses TRBV11-1 with TRBJ2-7; 9 nucleotides agree with TRBD1. From germline, CDR1 is SGHAT and CDR2 FQDESV (reference sequence). The CDR3 covers 12 residues. The ends lost 5 bases at V and 6 bases at J; junction bases unmatched: 2.

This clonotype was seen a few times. The CDR3 region is CASSQEQGSYNSPLHF. Here the CDR3 DNA reads TGTGCCAGCAGCCAAGAGCAGGGGTCCTATAATTCACCCCTCCACTTT. The gene calls are TRBV14 and TRBJ1-6; tentative D call: TRBD1 (6 bases). The ends were cut back, 0 bases at V and 1 base at J, with 7 bases in the middle. The CDR3 covers 16 residues. Looked up from germline, CDR1 is SGHDN and CDR2 is FVKESK.

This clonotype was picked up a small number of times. The CDR3 loop reads CASSTAGTDTQYF. CDR3 DNA sequence: TGTGCCAGCAGCACGGCGGGGACAGATACGCAGTATTTT. This sequence joins TRBV7-3 and TRBJ2-3; D is perhaps TRBD2 (6 bases). Germline V gene lookup returns CDR1 SGHTA and CDR2 FQGTGA. This CDR3 comprises 13 residues. Trimming pared 5 bases from V and 3 bases from J, leaving 9 bases between.

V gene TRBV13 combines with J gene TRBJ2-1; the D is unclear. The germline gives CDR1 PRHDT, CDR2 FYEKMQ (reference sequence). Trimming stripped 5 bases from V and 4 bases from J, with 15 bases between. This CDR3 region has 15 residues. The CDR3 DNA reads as TGTGCCAGCAGCCTGAGTAGGGCAGTTTACAATGAGCAGTTCTTC. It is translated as CASSLSRAVYNEQFF.

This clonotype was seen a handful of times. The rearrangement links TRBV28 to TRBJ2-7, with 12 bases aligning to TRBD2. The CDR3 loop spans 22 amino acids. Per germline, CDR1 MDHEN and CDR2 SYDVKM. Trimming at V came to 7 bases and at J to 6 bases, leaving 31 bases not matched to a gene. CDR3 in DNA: TGTGCCAGCATCACCCCCCCCCAAGAGGGACAGATCGCTAGCGGGAGGGCCTTCGAGCAGTACTTC. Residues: CASITPPQEGQIASGRAFEQYF. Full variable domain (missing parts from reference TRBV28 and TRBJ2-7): DVKVTQSSRYLVKRTGEKVFLECVQDMDHENMFWYRQDPGLGLRLIYFSYDVKMKEKGDIPEGYSVSREKKERFSLILESASTNQTSMYLCASITPPQEGQIASGRAFEQYFGPGTRLTVT.

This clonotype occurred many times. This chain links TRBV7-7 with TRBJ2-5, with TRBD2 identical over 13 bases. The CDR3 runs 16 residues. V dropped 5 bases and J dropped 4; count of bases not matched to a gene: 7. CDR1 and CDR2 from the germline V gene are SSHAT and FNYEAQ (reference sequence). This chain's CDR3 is CASSPGLAGEAETQYF. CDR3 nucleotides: TGTGCCAGCAGCCCAGGACTAGCGGGAGAGGCAGAGACCCAGTACTTC.

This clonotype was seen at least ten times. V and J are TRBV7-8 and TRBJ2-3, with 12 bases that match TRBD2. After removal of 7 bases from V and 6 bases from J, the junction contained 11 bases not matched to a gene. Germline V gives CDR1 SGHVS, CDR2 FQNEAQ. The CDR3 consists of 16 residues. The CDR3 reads CASTSPGLAGSDTQYF. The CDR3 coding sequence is TGTGCCAGCACCTCACCGGGACTAGCGGGTTCCGATACGCAGTATTTT.